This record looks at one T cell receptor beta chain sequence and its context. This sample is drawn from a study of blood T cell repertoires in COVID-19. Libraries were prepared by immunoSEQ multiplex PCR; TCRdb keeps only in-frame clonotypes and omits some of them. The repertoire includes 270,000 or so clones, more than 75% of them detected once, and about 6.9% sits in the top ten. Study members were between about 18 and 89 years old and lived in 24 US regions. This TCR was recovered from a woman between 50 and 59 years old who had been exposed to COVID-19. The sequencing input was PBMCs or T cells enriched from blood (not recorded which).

The CDR3 DNA reads as TGTGCCAGCAGGGACAGGGCATCGGCAAACACCATATATTTT. This translates into CASRDRASANTIYF. The genes are TRBV6-5 and TRBJ1-3; TRBD1 aligns across 8 bases. The junction had 7 bases not matched to a gene; V was cut back by 6 bases and J by 6 bases. Germline V gene data show CDR1 as MNHEY and CDR2 as SVGAGI. The length of the CDR3 is 14 residues.